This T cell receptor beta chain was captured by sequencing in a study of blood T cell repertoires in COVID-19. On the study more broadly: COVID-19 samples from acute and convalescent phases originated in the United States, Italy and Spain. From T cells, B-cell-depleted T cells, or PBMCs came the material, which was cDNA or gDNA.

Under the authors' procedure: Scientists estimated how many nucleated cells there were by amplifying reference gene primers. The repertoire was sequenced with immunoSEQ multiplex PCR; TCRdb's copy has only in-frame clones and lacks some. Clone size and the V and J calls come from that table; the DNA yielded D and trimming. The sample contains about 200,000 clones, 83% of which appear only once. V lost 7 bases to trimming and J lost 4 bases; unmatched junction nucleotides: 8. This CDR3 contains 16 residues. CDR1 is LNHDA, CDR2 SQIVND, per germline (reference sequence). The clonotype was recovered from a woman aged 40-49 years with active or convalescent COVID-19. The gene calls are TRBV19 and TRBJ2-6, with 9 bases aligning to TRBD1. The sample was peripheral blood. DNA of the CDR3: TGTGCCAGTACCAAAGGGACAGGGACCGGGGCCAACGTCCTGACTTTC. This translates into CASTKGTGTGANVLTF.